A selection of T cell receptor beta chains follows, all from one sample in a study of T cell responses to AZD1222 COVID-19 vaccine. Repertoires were generated with immunoSEQ multiplex PCR, while TCRdb's copy carries only in-frame clones and drops some. The sample consists of about 120,000 clones, 85% to 95% of them appearing once. The sequenced sample was peripheral blood, obtained 28 days after the second AZD1222 dose. These TCRs come from an adult who received the AZD1222 COVID-19 vaccine. The CDR3 runs from the conserved cysteine through the conserved F or W. The D gene is left open where the match is weak.

v_call,j_call,d_call,cdr3_aa
TRBV12-3/TRBV12-4,TRBJ2-7,NA,CASRKYPYEQYF
TRBV11-2,TRBJ1-2,TRBD1,CASSQGTGGGYGYTF
TRBV6-5,TRBJ1-2,TRBD1,CASREDRDYGYTF
TRBV28,TRBJ2-7,NA,CASSLFRGRGYEQYF
TRBV7-2,TRBJ2-3,TRBD2,CASSFAGGFTDTQYF
TRBV7-2,TRBJ2-3,NA,CASSFVTVGPDTQYF
TRBV5-4,TRBJ2-1,TRBD2,CASSRTSGSNNEQFF
TRBV7-3,TRBJ2-1,TRBD2,CASSLDRPSGSNEQFF
TRBV7-2,TRBJ2-1,NA,CASSLIGSAYNEQFF
TRBV5-1,TRBJ2-1,NA,CASRAGTDYNEQFF
TRBV19,TRBJ1-3,NA,CASSVTLPGVSGNTIYF
TRBV19,TRBJ2-1,TRBD2,CASSIEAGGPLRGHEQFF
TRBV5-1,TRBJ2-7,NA,CASSSRTGFIDEQYF
TRBV7-9,TRBJ2-7,NA,CASSLGNRGSYEQYF
TRBV5-1,TRBJ1-5,TRBD1,CASRQGPNQPQHF
TRBV7-2,TRBJ2-3,TRBD2,CASSLQGRGGPDTQYF
TRBV2,TRBJ2-7,NA,CASSVQGVASEQYF
TRBV11-3,TRBJ2-1,TRBD2,CASSSNGGREYEQFF
TRBV24-1,TRBJ2-5,NA,CATSDLWWAGHRETQYF
TRBV6-5,TRBJ1-2,NA,CASSPPGGTYGYTF
TRBV19,TRBJ2-7,TRBD1,CASSIGRAGGVYEQYF
TRBV28,TRBJ1-5,NA,CASSYVTGYRSNQPQHF
TRBV4-3,TRBJ2-5,TRBD1,CASSQDSGGETQYF
TRBV6-1,TRBJ1-2,NA,CASSEALSGHYGYTF
TRBV10-3,TRBJ2-2,NA,CAISTRRGGQGNTGELFF
TRBV19,TRBJ1-1,NA,CASSIQGYETEAFF
TRBV7-2,TRBJ2-6,NA,CASSFSGGANVLTF
TRBV29-1,TRBJ1-3,NA,CSVATDGNTIYF
TRBV5-6,TRBJ2-5,NA,CASSLVGPSALGETQYF
TRBV7-2,TRBJ1-4,TRBD1,CASALTGNEKLFF
TRBV7-8,TRBJ1-1,NA,CASSLKRDTEAFF
TRBV7-9,TRBJ2-7,NA,CASSSTPGPLNEQYF
TRBV5-1,TRBJ1-2,NA,CASSLRQLGDHYGYTF
TRBV5-1,TRBJ1-2,NA,CASSLESVNYGYTF
TRBV9,TRBJ2-1,TRBD1,CASSAGTGGFNEQFF
TRBV4-2,TRBJ2-7,NA,CASSQDRAEPSYEQYF
TRBV5-1,TRBJ2-3,NA,CASSSLGVGTDTQYF
TRBV2,TRBJ2-1,NA,CASSPGGEQFF
TRBV5-1,TRBJ1-6,NA,CASSLDRRTSPLHF
TRBV29-1,TRBJ2-7,NA,CSVEDLRERVEQYF
TRBV18,TRBJ1-4,NA,CASSPTRTLPHEKLFF
TRBV18,TRBJ2-2,NA,CASSPPGPGELFF
TRBV4-3,TRBJ1-2,NA,CASSQDRMGGHYGYTF
TRBV6-5,TRBJ2-3,TRBD2,CASSYSAGRATDTQYF
TRBV6-1,TRBJ1-5,NA,CASSEAGGSNQPQHF
TRBV7-2,TRBJ1-5,NA,CASSPGPGSNQPQHF